Listed here are 24 T cell receptor beta chains from one sample, sequenced in a study of shared clonotypes between healthy human individuals. As defined, naive CD8 cells were CD45RO-negative and positively selected for CCR7, with terminally differentiated effector memory CD45RA+ cells excluded. Generated by immunoSEQ multiplex PCR, the TCRdb table keeps only in-frame clones and is missing some. The sample includes around 700,000 clones, around 90% of them seen just once. Sequences were obtained from naive CD8+ T cells sorted from blood. These receptors all come from a man aged 25 to 45 in good health.

This sequence joins TRBV27 and TRBJ2-7; D is unclear. CDR1 MNHEY and CDR2 SMNVEV come from the germline V gene (reference sequence). Trimming took off 5 bases at V and 2 bases at J, with 19 bases between the two ends. This CDR3 region has 16 residues. CDR3 sequence (DNA): TGTGCCAGCAGTGCCTCTTTGGGGTTAAAGGCCTACGAGCAGTACTTC. Amino acid sequence: CASSASLGLKAYEQYF.

This clone has just one count. The CDR3 region is CASSQALTTDTQYF. The CDR3 coding sequence is TGCGCCAGCAGCCAAGCTCTTACCACAGATACGCAGTATTTT. The genes are TRBV4-1 and TRBJ2-3; D uncertain. V was clipped by 1 base and J by 2 bases, with 7 bases between them. This CDR3 has 14 residues. Germline-derived CDR1 and CDR2 are MGHRA and YSYEKL.

This chain connects TRBV4-3 to TRBJ2-7; 12 bases align to TRBD2. The CDR3 spans 15 residues. V lost 1 base to trimming and J lost 5 bases; unmatched junction nucleotides: 3. Germline V CDR1 and CDR2: LGHNA, YSLEER. The CDR3 reads CASSQGTSGINEQYF. The CDR3 coding sequence is TGCGCCAGCAGCCAAGGGACTAGCGGGATTAACGAGCAGTACTTC.

The chain combines TRBV7-8 with TRBJ2-7, with D possibly matching TRBD2 (6 bases). Deletions cut 1 base from V and 3 bases from J, with 16 bases between. Germline V gene data show CDR1 as SGHVS and CDR2 as FQNEAQ. There are 16 residues in the CDR3. The CDR3 region is CASSLGTTLTLYEQYF. In DNA form, the CDR3 reads TGTGCCAGCAGCTTAGGGACTACATTAACCCTCTACGAGCAGTACTTC.

This clone was picked up many times. This rearrangement joins TRBV6-1 to TRBJ1-1, with a weak D call TRBD1 (6 bases). Germline-derived CDR1 and CDR2 are MNHNS and SASEGT. The length of the CDR3 is 15 residues. The germline V and J ends were trimmed by 2 bases and 7 bases, with 17 bases remaining between them. In nucleotides, the CDR3 is TGTGCCAGCAGTGAAAACGGGGGGCACGCCGATGAAGCTTTCTTT. It is translated as CASSENGGHADEAFF.

The V gene is TRBV4-1, the J gene TRBJ1-2; no reliable D call. The CDR3 length is 14 residues. V shed 4 bases and J shed 6 bases, with 15 bases lying between them. Germline values: CDR1 MGHRA, CDR2 YSYEKL. CDR3 sequence reads: CASSPSSRLDGYTF. Written as DNA, the CDR3 is TGCGCCAGCAGCCCGTCGTCGAGACTGGATGGCTACACCTTC.

Only one count was recorded for this clone. The rearrangement joins TRBV5-8 to TRBJ2-7, with TRBD1 matching 9 bases. The V segment lost 1 base and the J segment 6 bases; nucleotides outside the gene matches: 17. Germline V gene sequence: CDR1 SGHTS, CDR2 YDEGEE. CDR3 length: 18 amino acids. The CDR3 nucleotides read TGTGCCAGCAGCTTGAGGGACAGGGCCTCTCCCGTAGGATCCGAGCAGTACTTC. Translated: CASSLRDRASPVGSEQYF.

This sequence joins TRBV11-3 and TRBJ2-1, with 7 bases identical to TRBD2. Germline V gene data show CDR1 as SGHNT and CDR2 as YENEEA. This CDR3 comprises 16 residues. V gave up 5 bases and J gave up 0 bases; unmatched junction bases: 7. The CDR3 bases are TGTGCCAGCAGCGCGGGACTACTCAGCTCCTACAATGAGCAGTTCTTC. Its protein product is CASSAGLLSSYNEQFF.

This chain links TRBV19 with TRBJ1-1, with a weak D call TRBD1 (6 bases). Per germline, CDR1 LNHDA and CDR2 SQIVND (reference sequence). Trimming removed 4 bases from V and 8 bases from J, with 20 bases in between. This CDR3 comprises 15 residues. CDR3 bases: TGTGCCAGTAGTACTCAGGACAGCGGTCTTGGAGAAGCTTTCTTT. Its translation: CASSTQDSGLGEAFF. Variable domain in full (rest from reference TRBV19 and TRBJ1-1): DGGITQSPKYLFRKEGQNVTLSCEQNLNHDAMYWYRQDPGQGLRLIYYSQIVNDFQKGDIAEGYSVSREKKESFPLTVTSAQKNPTAFYLCASSTQDSGLGEAFFGQGTRLTVV.

V usage is TRBV27 and J usage is TRBJ1-2; TRBD1 matches 11 bases. Trimming cost V 6 bases and J 0 bases; bases outside gene matches: 6. The CDR3 totals 16 residues. The germline V gene has CDR1 MNHEY and CDR2 SMNVEV (reference sequence). CDR3 DNA: TGTGCCAGCAGGAGGACAGGGGGCGGATCTAACTATGGCTACACCTTC. Protein: CASRRTGGGSNYGYTF.

The genes are TRBV25-1 and TRBJ2-1; tentative D call: TRBD2 (5 bases). The CDR3 covers 14 residues. V was shortened by 6 bases and J by 0 bases, with 9 bases between the two germline ends. CDR1 MGHDK and CDR2 SYGVNS come from the germline V gene. The CDR3 loop reads CASRDSRSYNEQFF. The CDR3 DNA reads TGTGCCAGCAGGGACTCCCGCTCCTACAATGAGCAGTTCTTC.

The gene calls are TRBV15 and TRBJ2-1; 7 bases line up with TRBD1. V lost 3 bases to trimming and J lost 0 bases; unmatched junction nucleotides: 2. The CDR3 contains 15 residues. Germline loops: CDR1 LNHNV, CDR2 YYDKDF (reference sequence). CDR3 sequence reads: CATSRTGSSYNEQFF. As DNA, the CDR3 is TGTGCCACCAGCAGGACAGGGAGCTCCTACAATGAGCAGTTCTTC.

This chain joins TRBV25-1 and TRBJ2-1; perhaps TRBD1 as D (5 bases). Trimming removed 8 bases at V and 4 bases at J, with 9 bases between. The CDR3 contains 12 residues. The germline V gene has CDR1 MGHDK and CDR2 SYGVNS. The CDR3 sequence: CASRDRYNEQFF. Here the CDR3 DNA reads TGTGCCAGCCGCGACAGATACAATGAGCAGTTCTTC. Drawing the rest from reference TRBV25-1 and TRBJ2-1, the complete variable domain is EADIYQTPRYLVIGTGKKITLECSQTMGHDKMYWYQQDPGMELHLIHYSYGVNSTEKGDLSSESTVSRIRTEHFPLTLESARPSHTSQYLCASRDRYNEQFFGPGTRLTVL.

The chain has TRBV11-3 and TRBJ1-3; D gene ambiguous. V lost 2 bases to trimming and J lost 0 bases, with 11 bases between them. The CDR3 runs 16 residues. Germline-derived CDR1 and CDR2 are SGHNT and YENEEA. The CDR3 DNA follows: TGTGCCAGCAGCTTAAGGCGGTGCCCCTCTGGAAACACCATATATTTT. It encodes CASSLRRCPSGNTIYF.

The chain employs TRBV28 and TRBJ2-7; D is possibly TRBD1 (5 bases). CDR1 MDHEN and CDR2 SYDVKM come from the germline V gene. Trimming stripped 8 bases from V and 4 bases from J, with 15 bases between. The CDR3 consists of 13 residues. CDR3 loop: CASEQENNYEQYF. The DNA of the CDR3 is TGTGCCAGCGAACAGGAGAACAATTACGAGCAGTACTTC.

The chain uses TRBV7-9 and TRBJ2-1; 8 bases fit TRBD1. The length of the CDR3 is 16 residues. Looked up from germline, CDR1 is SEHNR and CDR2 is FQNEAQ (reference sequence). V gave up 5 bases and J gave up 7 bases; unmatched junction bases: 13. The CDR3 loop reads CASSPLQGAPENEQFF. In nucleotides, the CDR3 is TGTGCCAGCAGCCCTCTGCAGGGGGCGCCCGAGAATGAGCAGTTCTTC.

The chain uses TRBV18 and TRBJ2-7; D gene ambiguous. Germline V gives CDR1 KGHSH, CDR2 LQKENI. The CDR3 runs 14 residues. Trimming took off 3 bases at V and 2 bases at J, with 11 bases between the two ends. CDR3: CASSPGPDTYEQYF. CDR3 nucleotides: TGTGCCAGCTCACCTGGGCCAGACACCTACGAGCAGTACTTC.

J is TRBJ2-1 and V is TRBV9; the D gene is possibly TRBD2 (5 bases). In germline, CDR1 is SGDLS, CDR2 YYNGEE. Trimming stripped 4 bases from V and 1 base from J, with 12 bases between. The CDR3 has 15 amino acids. The CDR3 coding sequence is TGTGCCAGCAGCCCCCGGACGGGATCCTACAATGAGCAGTTCTTC. Its protein product is CASSPRTGSYNEQFF. The variable domain in full, with the rest retrieved from reference TRBV9 and TRBJ2-1, is DSGVTQTPKHLITATGQRVTLRCSPRSGDLSVYWYQQSLDQGLQFLIQYYNGEERAKGNILERFSAQQFPDLHSELNLSSLELGDSALYFCASSPRTGSYNEQFFGPGTRLTVL.

This sequence joins TRBV19 and TRBJ2-6; D gene unclear. The CDR3 is 14 residues long. The V end lost 6 bases, the J end lost 0 bases, and 6 bases lay between the germline ends. Germline lookup yields CDR1 LNHDA and CDR2 SQIVND (reference sequence). The CDR3 region has the DNA TGTGCCAGTAGGGGGTTCTCTGGGGCCAACGTCCTGACTTTC. Protein sequence: CASRGFSGANVLTF.

This chain joins TRBV27 and TRBJ2-3; TRBD2 matches 11 bases. This CDR3 has 15 amino acids. The V and J ends lost 6 bases and 3 bases, in that order; junction bases with no gene match: 5. Germline lookup yields CDR1 MNHEY and CDR2 SMNVEV (reference sequence). Here the CDR3 reads CASRTLAGGTDTQYF. CDR3 DNA sequence: TGTGCCAGCAGAACTCTAGCGGGAGGTACAGATACGCAGTATTTT.

In its sample, this clone was seen once. The J gene is TRBJ2-4, the V gene TRBV29-1; 11 bases align to TRBD2. The V gene's germline CDR1 is SQVTM and CDR2 ANQGSEA. V lost 5 bases to trimming and J lost 0 bases; unmatched junction nucleotides: 12. The CDR3 is 18 amino acids. The chain's CDR3 is CSVRGTSGTGVAKNIQYF. Here the CDR3 DNA reads TGCAGCGTTCGTGGGACTAGCGGCACCGGGGTAGCCAAAAACATTCAGTACTTC.

CDR3 protein: CSADSGRGTGELFF. The CDR3, as DNA: TGCAGCGCTGACTCCGGCCGAGGCACCGGGGAGCTGTTTTTT. The chain couples TRBV29-1 to TRBJ2-2, with D hard to call. Per germline, CDR1 SQVTM and CDR2 ANQGSEA. CDR3 length: 14 amino acids. The V gene lost 7 bases and the J gene lost 4 bases, with 16 bases spanning the gap.

The V and J genes are TRBV9 and TRBJ2-1, with a tentative D call TRBD2 (6 bases). The CDR3 runs 17 residues. V was shortened by 3 bases and J by 0 bases, with 16 bases between the two germline ends. The germline V gene encodes CDR1 SGDLS and CDR2 YYNGEE. The CDR3 bases are TGTGCCAGCAGCGGCGGACTATCATCGAGCTCCTACAATGAGCAGTTCTTC. This codes for CASSGGLSSSSYNEQFF.

The V gene is TRBV7-9, the J gene TRBJ2-3, with a tentative D call TRBD1 (6 bases). Germline-derived CDR1 and CDR2 are SEHNR and FQNEAQ (reference sequence). The CDR3 covers 15 residues. V shed 3 bases and J shed 3 bases, with 13 bases lying between them. The CDR3 region is CASSLGADSTDTQYF. For the CDR3, the DNA is TGTGCCAGCAGCTTGGGGGCCGATAGTACAGATACGCAGTATTTT.